The rows below give T cell receptor beta chains drawn from one sample of a study of CD8 T cells in ankylosing spondylitis. TCRdb reprocessed the 5' RACE reads via MiXCR and lists one record per CDR3 protein. The sample includes about 750,000 distinct CDR3 sequences, 19% of them seen just once. The material sequenced was blood, either unsorted or a sorted T cell fraction (not recorded which). These receptor sequences come from a male donor with ankylosing spondylitis. CDR3s include the opening cysteine and the closing phenylalanine or tryptophan. A D gene is named only where the DNA matches it firmly. Some rows mark clone size as missing; the rest say once, few, many or name a class of expanded clone.

cdr3_nt	cdr3_aa	cdr3_length	clone_size	d_call	v_call	j_call
TGTGCCATCAGTGATACGCCGGACAATGAGCAGTTCTTC	CAISDTPDNEQFF	13	few	NA	TRBV10-3	TRBJ2-1
TGCAGCGTATTGACAGAGAGCTATGGCTACACCTTC	CSVLTESYGYTF	12	NA	NA	TRBV29-1	TRBJ1-2
TGCGCCAGCAGCCCCCAAACAGGACCCTCCTACAATGAGCAGTTCTTC	CASSPQTGPSYNEQFF	16	few	NA	TRBV4-3	TRBJ2-1
TGTGCCAGCAGCACCAGTAAAAACATTCAGTACTTC	CASSTSKNIQYF	12	few	NA	TRBV12-3/TRBV12-4	TRBJ2-4
TGTGCCAGCAGTTTCCACGACAGGGGGCCCTACAATGAGCAGTTCTTC	CASSFHDRGPYNEQFF	16	few	TRBD1	TRBV27	TRBJ2-1
TGCGCCAGCAGGCGAACAGGGGAGGACGAGCAGTACTTC	CASRRTGEDEQYF	13	NA	NA	TRBV4-1	TRBJ2-7
TGTGCCAGCAGTTCCTTAGCGGGAGAGAGCTACAATGAGCAGTTCTTC	CASSSLAGESYNEQFF	16	few	TRBD2	TRBV28	TRBJ2-1
TGTGCCAGCACCAAGCGGGGGGCCTACAATGAGCAGTTCTTC	CASTKRGAYNEQFF	14	few	TRBD2	TRBV6-2/TRBV6-3	TRBJ2-1
TGTGCCAGCAGTCCCTCCTACTCCTACGAGCAGTACTTC	CASSPSYSYEQYF	13	NA	NA	TRBV12-3/TRBV12-4	TRBJ2-7
TGTGCCACCAGTGATTTCCAACGGACAGGGGGCGCAGATACGCAGTATTTT	CATSDFQRTGGADTQYF	17	NA	TRBD1	TRBV24-1	TRBJ2-3
TGTGCCAGCGGGCCTCCAGGCCAAGAGACCCAGTACTTC	CASGPPGQETQYF	13	few	NA	TRBV6-1	TRBJ2-5
TGTGCCAGCAGCTTAACGCGGGGGCAAGAGACCCAGTACTTC	CASSLTRGQETQYF	14	few	TRBD2	TRBV13	TRBJ2-5
TGTGCCAGCAGTTACCCTTGGGGCCTGGAGTCGGAGACCCAGTACTTC	CASSYPWGLESETQYF	16	NA	NA	TRBV6-2/TRBV6-3	TRBJ2-5
TGTGCCAGCAGTTTCGTAAGGGGGCGCGGACAGCCCCAGCATTTT	CASSFVRGRGQPQHF	15	NA	TRBD1	TRBV28	TRBJ1-5
TGTGCCAGCAGCCACCAGCGGGGAAGGGATTCACCCCTCCACTTT	CASSHQRGRDSPLHF	15	few	NA	TRBV3-1	TRBJ1-6
TGTGCCACCAGCAGACCTCCGAACGAAAATGAGCAGTTCTTC	CATSRPPNENEQFF	14	NA	NA	TRBV15	TRBJ2-1
TGTGCCAGCAGTTGGGATAGCGGCTCCTACGAGCAGTACTTC	CASSWDSGSYEQYF	14	NA	NA	TRBV6-5	TRBJ2-7
TGTGCCAGCAGTTACTCAGGGGTTATCGAGTTCTTC	CASSYSGVIEFF	12	few	NA	TRBV6-5	TRBJ2-1
TGCAGTGCTAGAGATCGGGGGGGTCCCTACAATGAGCAGTTCTTC	CSARDRGGPYNEQFF	15	few	TRBD2	TRBV20-1	TRBJ2-1
TGTGCCACCAGTGATATTGATGAGCAGTTCTTC	CATSDIDEQFF	11	NA	NA	TRBV24-1	TRBJ2-1
TGTGCCAGCAGCCAACCGGGACAGAACTCTAATGAGCAGTTCTTC	CASSQPGQNSNEQFF	15	NA	TRBD1	TRBV6-1	TRBJ2-1
TGTGCCAGCAGCCCGCAGGGACTAGCGGGGGGGTTTCGTGACAATGAGCAGTTCTTC	CASSPQGLAGGFRDNEQFF	19	NA	TRBD2	TRBV11-2	TRBJ2-1
TGTGCCAGCAGCCAAGGTTCGACTAGCGGGGGTTTTGTGGAGACCCAGTACTTC	CASSQGSTSGGFVETQYF	18	NA	TRBD2	TRBV3-1	TRBJ2-5
TGTGCCAGCAGATCTGGGGCAGATACGCAGTATTTT	CASRSGADTQYF	12	many	NA	TRBV5-6	TRBJ2-3
TGCGCCAGCAGCTCCGGGGGGGGCGCCAATCAGCCCCAGCATTTT	CASSSGGGANQPQHF	15	few	NA	TRBV5-1	TRBJ1-5
TGTGCCAGCAGTGGATCCGGGACCGCCAATCAGCCCCAGCATTTT	CASSGSGTANQPQHF	15	NA	NA	TRBV25-1	TRBJ1-5
TGTGCCATCAGTGATCTACAGGCCCCTAGCACAGATACGCAGTATTTT	CAISDLQAPSTDTQYF	16	few	NA	TRBV10-3	TRBJ2-3
TGTGCCAGCAGTCAACCGGGGACAGGATCGAACACTGAAGCTTTCTTT	CASSQPGTGSNTEAFF	16	few	TRBD1	TRBV27	TRBJ1-1
TGCAGTGCTCTGCATCTCTGGGAAGCGAACACTGAAGCTTTCTTT	CSALHLWEANTEAFF	15	NA	NA	TRBV20-1	TRBJ1-1
TGTGCCAGCAGCTTAGCACTAGCGGGCTTCTACGAGCAGTACTTC	CASSLALAGFYEQYF	15	NA	TRBD2	TRBV7-2	TRBJ2-7
TGTGCCAGCAGTCCGGGACTACATTCTGAGCAGTACTTC	CASSPGLHSEQYF	13	few	TRBD2	TRBV12-3/TRBV12-4	TRBJ2-7
TGTGCCAGCAGTTCTACGACTAGATACACAGATACGCAGTATTTT	CASSSTTRYTDTQYF	15	NA	NA	TRBV7-2	TRBJ2-3
TGCAGCGTTCGGGGACTAGCGGGAGGGCGTCAAGAGACCCAGTACTTC	CSVRGLAGGRQETQYF	16	many	TRBD2	TRBV29-1	TRBJ2-5
TGTGCCAGCAGCGTAGTTCGATACGAGCAGTACTTC	CASSVVRYEQYF	12	few	NA	TRBV9	TRBJ2-7
TGTGCCAGCATGTCGTACAATGAGCAGTTCTTC	CASMSYNEQFF	11	NA	NA	TRBV12-3/TRBV12-4	TRBJ2-1
TGTGCCAGCAGTGAAGCTTGGGGGATGACTAATGAAAAACTGTTTTTT	CASSEAWGMTNEKLFF	16	NA	NA	TRBV6-1	TRBJ1-4
TGTGCCAGCAGCTCCGTACAGGGCGGGCAAGCTTTCTTT	CASSSVQGGQAFF	13	few	NA	TRBV7-8	TRBJ1-1
TGCGCCAGCAGCTCCACCGTCCCGGGACTAGCGGGCGAGCAGTTCTTC	CASSSTVPGLAGEQFF	16	once	TRBD2	TRBV4-1	TRBJ2-1
TGTGCCAGCAGCTTAGAAGCGGGGCGAAAAAACATTCAGTACTTC	CASSLEAGRKNIQYF	15	NA	TRBD2	TRBV7-2	TRBJ2-4
TGTGCCAGCAGCTCCAGACAGAACACTGAAGCTTTCTTT	CASSSRQNTEAFF	13	many	NA	TRBV7-8	TRBJ1-1
TGTGCCAGCAGCTTGACATTTGTTACAGGGGGCGTTGATGGTCAGCCCCAGCATTTT	CASSLTFVTGGVDGQPQHF	19	NA	TRBD1	TRBV11-2	TRBJ1-5
TGTGCCAGCAGCGAAAGAAACACAGATACGCAGTATTTT	CASSERNTDTQYF	13	NA	NA	TRBV7-9	TRBJ2-3
TGTGCCATCAGTGAGTCGATAACCTACAATGAGCAGTTCTTC	CAISESITYNEQFF	14	many	NA	TRBV10-3	TRBJ2-1
TGCAGTGCTAGTTCGGTGGGCGGCAGCTCCTACAATGAGCAGCTCTTC	CSASSVGGSSYNEQLF	16	NA	NA	TRBV20-1	TRBJ2-1
TGTGCCAGCAGCTTGACAGGGCTATCGGAGTTCTTC	CASSLTGLSEFF	12	NA	TRBD1	TRBV12-3/TRBV12-4	TRBJ2-1
TGTGCCAGCTCACCAGGACAGGTTTCCAATCAGCCCCAGCATTTT	CASSPGQVSNQPQHF	15	many	TRBD1	TRBV18	TRBJ1-5
TGCGCCAGCAGCTCCGGGCCCCTCTACCCCAATGAGCAGTTCTTC	CASSSGPLYPNEQFF	15	few	NA	TRBV5-1	TRBJ2-1
TGTGCCAGCAGCGTAGCGGGGGATCTAAATTCACCCCTCCACTTT	CASSVAGDLNSPLHF	15	few	NA	TRBV9	TRBJ1-6
TGTGCCACCGGGGGAGGGACCTACAATGAGCAGTTCTTC	CATGGGTYNEQFF	13	NA	TRBD2	TRBV24-1	TRBJ2-1
TGTGCCAGCAGTCGTCATACTAGCGGGAGCGGGGAGCAGTTCTTC	CASSRHTSGSGEQFF	15	many	TRBD2	TRBV12-3/TRBV12-4	TRBJ2-1
TGCAGTGCTAGAGGCTTAGCAGGGGAAACTGAAGCTTTCTTT	CSARGLAGETEAFF	14	NA	NA	TRBV20-1	TRBJ1-1
TGTGCCAGCAGTTCAACCCTCCCGGGACAGCCGTTGGGTGCAGATACGCAGTATTTT	CASSSTLPGQPLGADTQYF	19	few	TRBD1	TRBV12-3/TRBV12-4	TRBJ2-3
TGTGCCAGCAGTGAAAGACTCAAGACAGGAAGGTACGAGCAGTACTTC	CASSERLKTGRYEQYF	16	few	NA	TRBV6-1	TRBJ2-7
TGCAGTGGCGCGAACACTGAAGCTTTCTTT	CSGANTEAFF	10	many	NA	TRBV20-1	TRBJ1-1